This T cell receptor beta chain was captured by sequencing in a study of cytomegalovirus exposure and HLA in healthy donors. Study details: The Caucasian-associated ancestry cluster contained about four fifths of the approximately 410 genotyped donors.

V gave up 2 bases and J gave up 13 bases, with 27 bases separating them. The length of the CDR3 is 17 residues. The germline gives CDR1 SGHVS, CDR2 FQNEAQ. Study-level findings and limits: Productive status was seen about 90% or about 30% of the time for most TCR beta V segments in an earlier analysis.

Notes on this clone: Its target is not known.

The PCR employed 60 Vbeta primers together with 13 Jbeta primers. Produced via immunoSEQ multiplex PCR; TCRdb's table is partial and in-frame only. There are roughly 250,000 clones in the sample; roughly 70% occur only once, and about 2.2% lies in the top ten. The sample was PBMCs. The receptor comes from a female donor in good health and CMV-seronegative. The chain is built from TRBV7-8 and TRBJ2-1; D might be TRBD2 (6 bases). CDR3 region: CASSLKVLGGRPENQFF. CDR3 bases: TGTGCCAGCAGCTTAAAGGTTTTGGGAGGACGGCCTGAAAATCAGTTCTTC.